This TCR beta chain emerged from a study of blood T cell repertoires in COVID-19. The data were produced by immunoSEQ multiplex PCR, yet TCRdb's version contains in-frame clones alone and is incomplete. In the table there are 140,000 to 150,000 clones, about 76% of which are singletons. The sample taken for sequencing was peripheral blood. The clonotype was recovered from a human donor in a cohort sampled during active COVID-19.

The CDR3 DNA is TGTGCCAGCTCCCCCCCCAATAGCGGGAGGGCCGGGGGTGAGCAGTTCTTC. It encodes CASSPPNSGRAGGEQFF. The chain employs TRBV18 and TRBJ2-1; 11 bases agree with TRBD2. CDR1 is KGHSH, CDR2 LQKENI, per germline. Trimming at V came to 6 bases and at J to 9 bases, leaving 16 bases not matched to a gene. This CDR3 has 17 residues.